This T cell receptor beta chain was recorded in a study of shared clonotypes between healthy human individuals. A remark on this clone: The target antigen is unknown. Within the sample, other DNA sequences also encode this same CDR3.

Study-level findings and limits: Generation probabilities of non-shared clonotypes were lower (relative to those shared by all four donors). Naive CD4 clonotype sharing across a few donors was 4.5% to 6%. Generally, naive subsets came out with larger estimated richness than memory subsets.

Trimming cost V 3 bases and J 2 bases, with 8 bases left between them. Germline CDR1 reads MNHEY; CDR2 reads SMNVEV (reference sequence). The CDR3 contains 14 residues. Replicate PCRs for sorted subsets used roughly 200 ng DNA; this equaled some 30,000 T cell genomes. The method was immunoSEQ multiplex PCR; TCRdb's version includes in-frame clones alone and lacks a portion of them. Of 600,000 to 750,000 clones detected, about nine tenths appear once; the ten largest clones hold less than 40%. The sequencing sample was made of memory CD8+ T cells from PBMCs. Subset in this sample: CD45RO+ cells pooled with CCR7-negative TemRA cells. The sequence was obtained from a man between 18 and 35 years old in good health. Some clones in this sample may be carry-over from other donors' samples. The J gene is TRBJ2-1, the V gene TRBV27; D is possibly TRBD1 or TRBD2 (6 bases each). Here the CDR3 DNA reads TGTGCCAGCAGTTTGAGGGGGGCCTACAATGAGCAGTTCTTC. It codes for CASSLRGAYNEQFF.